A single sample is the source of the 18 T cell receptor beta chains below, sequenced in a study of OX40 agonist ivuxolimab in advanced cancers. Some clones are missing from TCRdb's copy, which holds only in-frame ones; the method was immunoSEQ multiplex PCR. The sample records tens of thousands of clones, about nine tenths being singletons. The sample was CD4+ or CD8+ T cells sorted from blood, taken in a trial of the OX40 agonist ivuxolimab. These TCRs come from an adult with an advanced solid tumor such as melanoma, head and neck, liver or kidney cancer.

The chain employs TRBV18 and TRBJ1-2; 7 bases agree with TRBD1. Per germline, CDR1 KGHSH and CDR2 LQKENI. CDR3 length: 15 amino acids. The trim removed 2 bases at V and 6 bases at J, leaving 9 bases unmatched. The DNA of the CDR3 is TGTGCCAGCTCACCATCCAGAGACAGGGCGGATGGCTACACCTTC. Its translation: CASSPSRDRADGYTF.

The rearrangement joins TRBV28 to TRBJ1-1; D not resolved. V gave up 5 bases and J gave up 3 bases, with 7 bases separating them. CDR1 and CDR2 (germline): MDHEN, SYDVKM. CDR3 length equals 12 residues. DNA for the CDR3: TGTGCCAGCAGTATAGGGTACACTGAAGCTTTCTTT. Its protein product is CASSIGYTEAFF.

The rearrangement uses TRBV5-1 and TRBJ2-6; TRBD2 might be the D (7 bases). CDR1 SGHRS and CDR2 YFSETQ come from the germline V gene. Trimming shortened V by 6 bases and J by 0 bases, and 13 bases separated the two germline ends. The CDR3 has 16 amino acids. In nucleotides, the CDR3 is TGCGCCAGCAACACGGGGGGCCCCTCTGGGGCCAACGTCCTGACTTTC. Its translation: CASNTGGPSGANVLTF.

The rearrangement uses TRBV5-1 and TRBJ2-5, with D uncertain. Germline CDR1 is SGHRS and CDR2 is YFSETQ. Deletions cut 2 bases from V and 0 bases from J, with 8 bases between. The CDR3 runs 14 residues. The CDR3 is CASSFYPHQETQYF. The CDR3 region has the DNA TGCGCCAGCAGCTTTTACCCCCACCAAGAGACCCAGTACTTC. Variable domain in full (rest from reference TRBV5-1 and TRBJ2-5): KAGVTQTPRYLIKTRGQQVTLSCSPISGHRSVSWYQQTPGQGLQFLFEYFSETQRNKGNFPGRFSGRQFSNSRSEMNVSTLELGDSALYLCASSFYPHQETQYFGPGTRLLVL.

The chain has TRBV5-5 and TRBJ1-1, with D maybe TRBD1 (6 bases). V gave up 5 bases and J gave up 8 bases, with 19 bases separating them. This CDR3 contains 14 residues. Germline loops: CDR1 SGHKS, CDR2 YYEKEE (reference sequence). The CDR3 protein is CASSPGGGRREAFF. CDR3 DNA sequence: TGTGCCAGCAGTCCGGGCGGGGGGCGCAGAGAAGCTTTCTTT.

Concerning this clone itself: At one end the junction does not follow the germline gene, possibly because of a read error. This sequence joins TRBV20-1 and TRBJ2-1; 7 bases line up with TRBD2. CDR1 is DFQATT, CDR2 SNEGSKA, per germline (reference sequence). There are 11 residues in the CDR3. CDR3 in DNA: TGCAGTGGCCAAACGGGAGGCCCCCAGGTCTTC. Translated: CSGQTGGPQVF.

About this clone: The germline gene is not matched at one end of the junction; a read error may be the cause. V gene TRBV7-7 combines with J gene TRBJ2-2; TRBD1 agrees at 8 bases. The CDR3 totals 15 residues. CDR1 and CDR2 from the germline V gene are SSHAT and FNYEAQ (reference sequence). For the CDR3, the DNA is TGTGCTAGCAGCCTAAAACAGGGGGACACCGGGGAGCTGTTTTTT. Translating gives CASSLKQGDTGELFF.

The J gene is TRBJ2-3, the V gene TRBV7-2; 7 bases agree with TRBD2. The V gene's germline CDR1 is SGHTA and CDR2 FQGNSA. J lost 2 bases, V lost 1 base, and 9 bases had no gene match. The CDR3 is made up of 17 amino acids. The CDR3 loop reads CASSLGSGLAVTDTQYF. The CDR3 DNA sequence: TGTGCCAGCAGCTTAGGGTCCGGGCTAGCGGTCACAGATACGCAGTATTTT. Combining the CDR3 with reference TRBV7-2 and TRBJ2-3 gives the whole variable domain GAGVSQSPSNKVTEKGKDVELRCDPISGHTALYWYRQSLGQGLEFLIYFQGNSAPDKSGLPSDRFSAERTGGSVSTLTIQRTQQEDSAVYLCASSLGSGLAVTDTQYFGPGTRLTVL.

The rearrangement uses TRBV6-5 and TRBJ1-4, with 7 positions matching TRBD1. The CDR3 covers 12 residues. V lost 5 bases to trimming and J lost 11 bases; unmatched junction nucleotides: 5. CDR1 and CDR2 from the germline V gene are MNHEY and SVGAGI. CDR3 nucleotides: TGTGCCAGCAGTACCCCCAGGGGGAAACTGTTTTTT. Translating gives CASSTPRGKLFF.

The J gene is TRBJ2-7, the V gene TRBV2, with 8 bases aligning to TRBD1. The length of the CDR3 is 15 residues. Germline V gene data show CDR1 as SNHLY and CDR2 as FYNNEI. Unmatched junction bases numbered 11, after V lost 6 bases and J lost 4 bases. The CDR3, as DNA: TGTGCCAGCAGCCTGACAGGGGTTTCTGAGTACGAGCAGTACTTC. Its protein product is CASSLTGVSEYEQYF.

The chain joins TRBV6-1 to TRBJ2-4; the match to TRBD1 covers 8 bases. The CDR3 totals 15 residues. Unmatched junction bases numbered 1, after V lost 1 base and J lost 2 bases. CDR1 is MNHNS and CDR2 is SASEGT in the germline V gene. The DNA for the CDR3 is TGTGCCAGCAGTGAAGGGACAGGGACCAAAAACATTCAGTACTTC. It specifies CASSEGTGTKNIQYF.

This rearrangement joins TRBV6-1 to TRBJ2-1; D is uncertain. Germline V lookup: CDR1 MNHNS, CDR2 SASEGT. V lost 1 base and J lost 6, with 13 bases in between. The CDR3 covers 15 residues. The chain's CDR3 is CASSEGVSNSNEQFF. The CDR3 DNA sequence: TGTGCCAGCAGTGAAGGCGTCTCCAATAGCAATGAGCAGTTCTTC.

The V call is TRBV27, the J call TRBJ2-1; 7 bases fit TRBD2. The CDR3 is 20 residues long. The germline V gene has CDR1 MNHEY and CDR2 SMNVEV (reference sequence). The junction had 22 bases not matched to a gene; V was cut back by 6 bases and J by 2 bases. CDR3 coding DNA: TGTGCCAGCAGGCCTTTTGGGGGAGGGGCGGCTAGCGGTCCCTACAATGAGCAGTTCTTC. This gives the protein CASRPFGGGAASGPYNEQFF.

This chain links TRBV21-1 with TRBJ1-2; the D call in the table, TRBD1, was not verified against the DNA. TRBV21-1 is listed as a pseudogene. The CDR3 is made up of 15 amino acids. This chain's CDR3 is CASSQRQGAHYGYTF. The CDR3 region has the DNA TGTGCCAGCAGCCAGCGACAGGGGGCGCACTATGGCTACACCTTC.

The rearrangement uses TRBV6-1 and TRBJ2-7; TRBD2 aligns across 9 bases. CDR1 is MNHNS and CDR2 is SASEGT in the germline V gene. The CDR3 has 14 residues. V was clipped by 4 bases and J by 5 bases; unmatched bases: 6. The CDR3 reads CASSVSGSRNEQYF. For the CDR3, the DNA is TGTGCCAGCAGTGTTAGCGGGAGTCGAAACGAGCAGTACTTC.

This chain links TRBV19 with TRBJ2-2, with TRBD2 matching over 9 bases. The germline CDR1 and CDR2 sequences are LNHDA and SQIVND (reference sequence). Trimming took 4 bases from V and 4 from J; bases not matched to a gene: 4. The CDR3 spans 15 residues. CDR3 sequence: CASSSGRAGTGELFF. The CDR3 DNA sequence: TGTGCCAGTAGTAGCGGGAGGGCCGGCACCGGGGAGCTGTTTTTT.

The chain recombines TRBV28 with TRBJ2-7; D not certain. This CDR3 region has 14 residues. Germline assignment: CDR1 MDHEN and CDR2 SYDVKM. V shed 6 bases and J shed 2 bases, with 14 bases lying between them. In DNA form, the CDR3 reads TGTGCCAGCAGCATCCCCCTCCCTCCCTACGAGCAGTACTTC. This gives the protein CASSIPLPPYEQYF.

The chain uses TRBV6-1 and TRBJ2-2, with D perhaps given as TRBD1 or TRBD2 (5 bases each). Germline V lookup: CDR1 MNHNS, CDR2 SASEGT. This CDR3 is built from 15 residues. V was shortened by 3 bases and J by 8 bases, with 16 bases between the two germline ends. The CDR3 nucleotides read TGTGCCAGCAGTGAGCAGCCGGGGCGGGCGGGGGAGCTGTTTTTT. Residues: CASSEQPGRAGELFF.